This T cell receptor beta chain was found in a study of CD4 and CD8 cells across lung adenocarcinoma regions. The V and J ends lost 0 bases and 5 bases, in that order; junction bases with no gene match: 11. The CDR3 has 19 residues. Looked up from germline, CDR1 is MGHRA and CDR2 is YSYEKL. TCRdb independently ran MiXCR on the PCR reads; one entry per CDR3 protein. The repertoire holds 21,000 or so distinct CDR3 sequences, with about 54% as singletons. This clonotype originated in a female donor with lung adenocarcinoma. The CD4 and CD8 labels of this study may be unreliable. V and J are TRBV4-1 and TRBJ2-2, with TRBD2 matching over 11 bases. The sample taken for sequencing was CD8+ T cells from the center of a lung tumor. The CDR3 reads CASSQDVDSGRARTGELFF. CDR3 sequence (DNA): TGCGCCAGCAGCCAAGACGTCGATAGCGGGAGGGCCCGTACCGGGGAGCTGTTTTTT.